The 18 T cell receptor beta chains below come from one sample, sequenced in a study of blood T cell repertoires in COVID-19. The data were produced by immunoSEQ multiplex PCR, yet TCRdb's version contains in-frame clones alone and is incomplete. Of around 270,000 clones listed, more than 85% are singletons. Sequenced sample: peripheral blood. These receptors were taken from a person under 35 with COVID-19, enrolled during active disease.

The chain links TRBV4-1 to TRBJ1-5; the match to TRBD1 covers 7 bases. This CDR3 has 15 residues. After removal of 4 bases from V and 6 bases from J, the junction contained 9 bases not matched to a gene. CDR1 and CDR2 from the germline V gene are MGHRA and YSYEKL. CDR3 residues: CASSPRQGIVQPQHF. In DNA form, the CDR3 reads TGCGCCAGCAGCCCGAGACAGGGAATTGTTCAGCCCCAGCATTTT.

The gene calls are TRBV27 and TRBJ2-5; the match to TRBD1 covers 8 bases. The CDR3 spans 19 residues. CDR1 is MNHEY, CDR2 SMNVEV, per germline (reference sequence). V was clipped by 6 bases and J by 5 bases; unmatched bases: 23. The CDR3 coding sequence is TGTGCCAGCAGGGACGTCGGACAGGGTGGTACCTATACGGGGGAGACCCAGTACTTC. This sequence encodes CASRDVGQGGTYTGETQYF.

The chain joins TRBV5-6 to TRBJ1-2; D ambiguous. V dropped 0 bases and J dropped 4 bases, with 10 bases sitting between them. The germline V gene encodes CDR1 SGHDT and CDR2 YYEEEE. The CDR3 has 14 residues. The CDR3 nucleotides read TGTGCCAGCAGCTTGGGCGCATCTTCCTATGGCTACACCTTC. Residues: CASSLGASSYGYTF.

This chain links TRBV7-9 with TRBJ2-6; 8 bases line up with TRBD2. Germline CDR1 reads SEHNR; CDR2 reads FQNEAQ (reference sequence). V was pared by 0 bases and J by 0 bases, with 7 bases of the junction left unmatched. CDR3 length equals 19 residues. CDR3 in DNA: TGTGCCAGCAGCTTAGCGAGCGGGAGCTATTTCTCTGGGGCCAACGTCCTGACTTTC. Amino acids: CASSLASGSYFSGANVLTF.

In this sample, this clone turned up a few times. The J gene is TRBJ2-1, the V gene TRBV4-1; TRBD2 aligns across 10 bases. This CDR3 has 22 amino acids. V lost 4 bases and J lost 6; bases outside the gene matches: 27. From germline, CDR1 is MGHRA and CDR2 YSYEKL. This CDR3 reads CASSPSASGLLAGPGATNEQFF. As DNA, the CDR3 is TGCGCCAGCAGCCCCAGCGCGTCAGGGCTACTAGCGGGGCCAGGGGCCACCAATGAGCAGTTCTTC.

The sample holds a few counts of this clone. The V gene is TRBV11-2, the J gene TRBJ1-3; 9 bases are a match to TRBD1. Germline trimming cut 5 bases from V and 4 bases from J; bases unmatched to any gene: 6. This CDR3 is 15 amino acids long. The germline gives CDR1 SGHAT, CDR2 FQNNGV. Here the CDR3 reads CASSPTGGKGNTIYF. CDR3 coding DNA: TGTGCCAGCAGCCCGACAGGGGGAAAAGGAAACACCATATATTTT.

This rearrangement joins TRBV6-5 to TRBJ1-2; 10 bases map to TRBD1. Unmatched junction bases numbered 4, after V lost 6 bases and J lost 3 bases. The germline V gene has CDR1 MNHEY and CDR2 SVGAGI. This CDR3 has 14 residues. CDR3 nucleotide sequence: TGTGCCAGCAGACCGGGACAGGGGCACTATGGCTACACCTTC. It is translated as CASRPGQGHYGYTF.

The rearrangement links TRBV11-3 to TRBJ2-2; D might be TRBD2 (6 bases). The CDR3 is 17 residues long. The germline V gene has CDR1 SGHNT and CDR2 YENEEA. Between the trimmed V and J ends, which lost 3 bases and 0 bases, there was a span of 14 bases. The CDR3 is CASSFGGTRANTGELFF. For the CDR3, the DNA is TGTGCCAGCAGCTTTGGAGGGACGAGAGCGAACACCGGGGAGCTGTTTTTT.

V is TRBV5-8 and J is TRBJ1-3; D not resolved. With 2 bases removed from V and 0 bases from J, the gap between germline ends came to 9 bases. From germline, CDR1 is SGHTS and CDR2 YDEGEE. The CDR3 runs to 15 residues. The CDR3 DNA reads as TGTGCCAGCAGCTTCAGGATTAGCTCTGGAAACACCATATATTTT. Translation: CASSFRISSGNTIYF.

The chain joins TRBV4-1 to TRBJ2-7, with 12 nucleotides matching TRBD2. The germline gives CDR1 MGHRA, CDR2 YSYEKL. With V trimmed by 5 bases and J by 4 bases, 3 bases remained unmatched. The CDR3 is 14 residues long. Written as DNA, the CDR3 is TGCGCCAGCAGCGGGACTAGCGGGCGATACGAGCAGTACTTC. Amino acids: CASSGTSGRYEQYF.

The chain is built from TRBV19 and TRBJ2-6; 7 bases agree with TRBD1. CDR1 and CDR2 (germline): LNHDA, SQIVND (reference sequence). With V trimmed by 3 bases and J by 3 bases, 8 bases remained unmatched. The CDR3 sequence is 17 residues long. The CDR3 loop reads CASSMGQINIGANVLTF. The CDR3 bases are TGTGCCAGTAGTATGGGACAGATTAACATTGGGGCCAACGTCCTGACTTTC.

The CDR3 DNA follows: TGTGCCTGGAGTGTGGGGACTAGCGGGTACGAGCAGTACTTC. The encoded protein is CAWSVGTSGYEQYF. The V and J genes are TRBV30 and TRBJ2-7, with 12 bases identical to TRBD2. Germline V lookup: CDR1 GTSNPN, CDR2 SVGIG (reference sequence). CDR3 length: 14 residues. V was pared by 0 bases and J by 4 bases, with 1 base of the junction left unmatched.

The chain is built from TRBV5-1 and TRBJ1-2; 8 positions agree with TRBD1. V shed 7 bases and J 4 bases; nucleotides not matched to a gene: 9. This CDR3 contains 14 residues. Germline assignment: CDR1 SGHRS and CDR2 YFSETQ. Here the CDR3 reads CASCEDRAGYGYTF. As DNA, the CDR3 is TGCGCCAGCTGCGAGGACAGGGCGGGCTATGGCTACACCTTC.

The J gene is TRBJ2-5, the V gene TRBV18; D call uncertain. CDR3 length equals 13 residues. The ends were cut back, 4 bases at V and 2 bases at J, with 8 bases in the middle. The germline gives CDR1 KGHSH, CDR2 LQKENI. CDR3 in amino acids: CASSLERQETQYF. CDR3 coding DNA: TGTGCCAGCTCACTAGAGAGGCAAGAGACCCAGTACTTC.

This clone came up a few times. The chain recombines TRBV12-3 or TRBV12-4 with TRBJ2-7, with 7 nucleotides matching TRBD2. V shed 3 bases, J shed 6 bases, and the junction held 5 bases outside the gene matches. The CDR3 is 13 residues long. The CDR3 DNA reads TGTGCCAGCAGTTTTGGACGGGAGGTCGAGCAGTACTTC. Translated, it gives CASSFGREVEQYF.

The chain is built from TRBV20-1 and TRBJ1-4; no definite D call. Per the germline V gene, CDR1 is DFQATT and CDR2 is SNEGSKA (reference sequence). With 1 base removed from V and 6 bases from J, the gap between germline ends came to 3 bases. The CDR3 runs 11 residues. This CDR3 reads CSARVYEKLFF. DNA for the CDR3: TGCAGTGCTAGAGTATATGAAAAACTGTTTTTT.

The genes are TRBV24-1 and TRBJ2-3; the match to TRBD2 covers 10 bases. The CDR3 is 14 amino acids. With 8 bases clipped from V and 2 bases from J, the junction kept 3 bases outside the gene matches. Germline values: CDR1 KGHDR, CDR2 SFDVKD. The CDR3 here is CATTAGGPTDTQYF. The CDR3 DNA sequence: TGTGCCACCACAGCGGGAGGGCCCACAGATACGCAGTATTTT.

The V gene is TRBV5-1, the J gene TRBJ2-6; TRBD2 agrees at 11 bases. Germline CDR1 reads SGHRS; CDR2 reads YFSETQ. The V segment lost 3 bases and the J segment 0 bases; nucleotides outside the gene matches: 11. The CDR3 runs to 20 residues. The CDR3 here is CASSWPGGLADRSGANVLTF. Here the CDR3 DNA reads TGCGCCAGCAGCTGGCCAGGGGGACTAGCGGACCGCTCTGGGGCCAACGTCCTGACTTTC.